The 17 T cell receptor beta chains listed next were all sequenced from one sample in a study of tumor-infiltrating lymphocytes in primary liver carcinoma. The input was roughly 0.5 ug total RNA; TCR beta cDNA was made from it with a constant-region primer. For TCR beta, libraries were produced by three nested multiplex PCR rounds using slightly modified ARM-PCR. Running 9 to 10 cycles apiece, the first two PCR rounds relied on TRBV1-TRBV30 forward primers together with a C-beta reverse primer. TCRdb reprocessed the multiplex PCR reads with MiXCR, giving one entry per CDR3 protein. Among hundreds of thousands of distinct CDR3 sequences listed, almost 60% were seen once. RNA was extracted from whole blood without cell sorting, alongside germline DNA. The source material was peripheral blood. The receptors come from a woman aged 25 to 39 with primary liver carcinoma and hepatitis B virus infection.

This clonotype was picked up one time. The junction and the germline gene differ at one end; a read error may be behind it. The chain is built from TRBV6-9 and TRBJ1-1; maybe TRBD1 (6 bases). Germline CDR1 reads MNHGY; CDR2 reads SVAAGI. The CDR3 spans 13 residues. CDR3 in amino acids: CASPLGANTEDFF. The CDR3 nucleotides are TGTGCCAGCCCCCTGGGGGCGAACACTGAAGATTTCTTT.

This clonotype was picked up many times. The rearrangement uses TRBV29-1 and TRBJ2-1, with D perhaps TRBD1 (6 bases). The V end lost 2 bases, the J end lost 8 bases, and 13 bases lay between the germline ends. Germline values: CDR1 SQVTM, CDR2 ANQGSEA. This CDR3 has 13 amino acids. CDR3 in DNA: TGCAGCGTTGAACGGGGCAGGGGCGATGAGCAGTTCTTC. Residues: CSVERGRGDEQFF.

About this clonotype itself: This clone may be a read error of a much larger clone one base away. V and J are TRBV29-1 and TRBJ2-1, with 7 bases that match TRBD2. This CDR3 region has 16 residues. Germline CDR1 SQVTM, CDR2 ANQGSEA. The J segment lost 1 base and the V segment lost 3 bases, leaving 9 bases of the junction unmatched. CDR3 region: CSVEGGNRLSYNEQFF. The CDR3 bases are TGCAGCGTTGAGGGGGGGAACAGACTGTCCTACAATGAGCAGTTCTTC.

A remark on this clonotype: Because it lacks the conserved phenylalanine or tryptophan at the end, this CDR3 is likely a read error. This rearrangement joins TRBV9 to TRBJ2-2, with 10 bases matching TRBD1. This CDR3 has 15 residues. The germline V gene has CDR1 SGDLS and CDR2 YYNGEE. This chain's CDR3 is CTSSVRQGAAGELFI. In nucleotides, the CDR3 is TGTACCAGCAGCGTTCGACAGGGGGCGGCCGGGGAGCTGTTTATT.

On this clonotype: Since a much larger clone is just one base distant, this may be a read error. V usage is TRBV5-1 and J usage is TRBJ2-6, with no clear D. Per germline, CDR1 SGHRS and CDR2 YFSETQ. The CDR3 spans 16 residues. V lost 4 bases and J 0 bases, leaving 11 bases between the germline ends. CDR3 protein: CASSPWADSGANVLTF. DNA of the CDR3: TGCGCCAGCAGCCCCTGGGCAGACTCTGGGGCCAACGTCCTGACTTTC.

Details on this clonotype: A much bigger clone sits one base away, suggesting this may be a read error. The V and J genes are TRBV29-1 and TRBJ2-1; 9 bases map to TRBD2. Germline trimming cut 8 bases from V and 14 bases from J; bases unmatched to any gene: 10. The CDR3 sequence is 11 residues long. Per the germline V gene, CDR1 is SQVTM and CDR2 is ANQGSEA. As DNA, the CDR3 is TGCAGCACCGTCTTGGCGGGAGGGGAGTTCTTC. This codes for CSTVLAGGEFF.

This clonotype was seen at least ten times. The gene calls are TRBV11-2 and TRBJ2-3; D not resolved. The CDR3 sequence is 13 residues long. Germline-derived CDR1 and CDR2 are SGHAT and FQNNGV. With 5 bases removed from V and 1 base from J, the gap between germline ends came to 7 bases. The CDR3: CASSQSRTDTQYF. In DNA, the CDR3 is TGTGCCAGCAGCCAATCCCGCACAGATACGCAGTATTTT.

This clonotype was counted once. A much larger clonotype is one base distant, so this may be a read error. The genes are TRBV6-2 or TRBV6-3 and TRBJ2-1; 7 bases are a match to TRBD2. The germline V gene has CDR1 MNHEY and CDR2 SVGEGT. The CDR3 has 15 amino acids. In DNA form, the CDR3 reads TGTGCCAGCTGTTACCAAGGCGGGAGATTGGATGAGCAGTTCTTC. It encodes CASCYQGGRLDEQFF.

CDR3 bases: TGTGCTAGTGCCCCGGACAGCCTTAAAGAGACCCAGTACTTC. Its protein is CASAPDSLKETQYF. The genes are TRBV12-5 and TRBJ2-5; the D gene is possibly TRBD1 (6 bases). Germline V gives CDR1 LGHNT, CDR2 FRNRAP. This CDR3 comprises 14 residues. The V and J ends lost 7 bases and 3 bases respectively, with 15 bases between them.

Note on this clonotype: A much larger clone is a single base away; this may be a read error. Lacking the conserved final phenylalanine or tryptophan, this CDR3 likely reflects a read error. The V gene is TRBV11-1, the J gene TRBJ2-5, with 9 positions matching TRBD2. CDR1 SGHAT and CDR2 FQDESV come from the germline V gene (reference sequence). Trimming removed 2 bases from V and 4 bases from J; junction bases left unmatched: 2. This CDR3 is built from 14 residues. The DNA for the CDR3 is TGTGCCAGCAGCTTACTTAGCGGGGGAGAGACCCAGTACTAC. Residues: CASSLLSGGETQYY.

In the case of this clonotype: A much larger clone is a single base away; this may be a read error. The chain combines TRBV29-1 with TRBJ2-2; 7 bases line up with TRBD2. The germline V gene encodes CDR1 SQVTM and CDR2 ANQGSEA. CDR3 length equals 17 residues. Trimming removed 7 bases from V and 6 bases from J; junction bases left unmatched: 20. This CDR3 is CSAAGLPPEYGAGELFF. CDR3 nucleotide sequence: TGCAGCGCTGCGGGACTACCACCTGAGTATGGGGCCGGGGAGCTGTTTTTT.

J is TRBJ1-3 and V is TRBV11-2; possible D gene TRBD1, 5 bases. The CDR3 covers 15 residues. V lost 5 bases and J lost 1, with 12 bases in between. Germline V gene data show CDR1 as SGHAT and CDR2 as FQNNGV. DNA for the CDR3: TGTGCCAGCAGCATGGACAAGGTATCTGGAAACACCATATATTTT. This translates into CASSMDKVSGNTIYF.

This clonotype was counted only a few times. Just one base apart from a much larger clone, this may be a read error. The rearrangement uses TRBV29-1 and TRBJ2-2, with 7 positions matching TRBD2. CDR1 SQVTM and CDR2 ANQGSEA come from the germline V gene. The CDR3 is 14 amino acids. With 4 bases clipped from V and 9 bases from J, the junction kept 11 bases outside the gene matches. CDR3 amino acids: CSVGGGTGTWELFF. The CDR3 DNA is TGCAGCGTTGGGGGGGGTACAGGAACCTGGGAGCTGTTTTTT.

This clonotype was observed at least ten times. CDR3 amino acids: CASTRSGELFF. In DNA, the CDR3 is TGTGCCAGCACCCGGAGCGGGGAGCTGTTTTTT. The V and J genes are TRBV6-5 and TRBJ2-2; no definite D call. The germline gives CDR1 MNHEY, CDR2 SVGAGI. Between the trimmed V and J ends, which lost 7 bases and 7 bases, there was a span of 7 bases. This CDR3 has 11 residues.

In the case of this clonotype: Being one base from a much bigger clone, this may be a read error. This chain links TRBV6-5 with TRBJ2-3; TRBD2 aligns across 9 bases. The CDR3 extends over 15 amino acids. CDR1 and CDR2 from the germline V gene are MNHEY and SVGAGI. The junction had 5 bases not matched to a gene; V was cut back by 0 bases and J by 7 bases. The CDR3 bases are TGTGCCAGCAGTTACTCGCGGGGGGGGGCAAATACGCAGTATTTT. This codes for CASSYSRGGANTQYF.

On this clonotype: A read error may explain this, as a much larger clone is one base away. V usage is TRBV12-3 or TRBV12-4 and J usage is TRBJ2-2; 15 nucleotides line up with TRBD2. CDR3 size: 16 residues. CDR3 residues: CVSRTSGRANTGELFF. In DNA, the CDR3 is TGTGTCAGCAGGACTAGCGGGAGGGCGAACACCGGGGAGCTGTTTTTT.

Details on this clonotype: With a much larger clone just one base away, this may be a read error. V gene TRBV11-3 combines with J gene TRBJ1-6; the D gene is possibly TRBD1 (6 bases). Germline V gives CDR1 SGHNT, CDR2 YENEEA. V was pared by 5 bases and J by 5 bases, with 16 bases between. This CDR3 spans 16 amino acids. The CDR3 coding sequence is TGTGCCAGCAGCGTCTCCGGGGGCGTGGATAATTCACCCCTCCACTTT. The encoded protein is CASSVSGGVDNSPLHF.